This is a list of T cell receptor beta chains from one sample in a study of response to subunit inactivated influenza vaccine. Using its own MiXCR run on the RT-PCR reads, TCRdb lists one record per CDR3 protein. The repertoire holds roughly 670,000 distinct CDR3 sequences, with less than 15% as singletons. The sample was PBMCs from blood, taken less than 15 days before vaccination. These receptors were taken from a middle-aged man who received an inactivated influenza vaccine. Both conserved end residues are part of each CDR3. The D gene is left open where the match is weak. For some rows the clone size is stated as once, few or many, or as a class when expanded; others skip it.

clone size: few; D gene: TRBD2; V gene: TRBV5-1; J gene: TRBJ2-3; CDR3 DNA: TGCGCCAGCAGCTTGGGTAATAGTGGCGGGAGGAGCACAGATACGCAGTATTTT; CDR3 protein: CASSLGNSGGRSTDTQYF
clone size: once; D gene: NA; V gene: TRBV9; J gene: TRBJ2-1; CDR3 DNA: TGTGCCAGCAGCCCCTCAAGCCTCTACAATGAGCAGTTCTTC; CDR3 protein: CASSPSSLYNEQFF
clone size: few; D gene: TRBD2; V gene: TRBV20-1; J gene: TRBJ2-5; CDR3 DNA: TGCAGTGCACCCCGACTAGCGCACCCCGGGGAGACCCAGTACTTC; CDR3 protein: CSAPRLAHPGETQYF
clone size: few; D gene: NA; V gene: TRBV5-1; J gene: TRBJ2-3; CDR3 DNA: TGCGCCAGCAGCTTGGACCGTCTCAGGACAGATACGCAGTATTTT; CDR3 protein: CASSLDRLRTDTQYF
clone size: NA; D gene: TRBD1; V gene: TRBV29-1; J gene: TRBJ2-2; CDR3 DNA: TGCAGCGTGGGACAGGGGGCGAACGACGGGGAGCTGTTTTTT; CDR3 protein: CSVGQGANDGELFF
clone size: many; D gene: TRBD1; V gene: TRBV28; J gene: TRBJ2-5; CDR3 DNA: TGTGCCAGCAGTCTCGAATTATGGGACAGGGGCGACAAGACCCAGTACTTC; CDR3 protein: CASSLELWDRGDKTQYF
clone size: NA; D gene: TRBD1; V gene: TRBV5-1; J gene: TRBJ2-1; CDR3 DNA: TGCGCCAGCAGCTTATCCCAGGGGGCCAATGAGCAGTTCTTC; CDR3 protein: CASSLSQGANEQFF
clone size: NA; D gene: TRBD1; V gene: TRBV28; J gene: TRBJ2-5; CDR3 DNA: TGTGCCAGCAGTAAACCCGGGACAGTGGGAAAGACCCAGTACTTC; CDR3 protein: CASSKPGTVGKTQYF
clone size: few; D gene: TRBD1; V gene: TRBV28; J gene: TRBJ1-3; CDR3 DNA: TGTGCCAGCAGTCCCGGACAGGTTGGAAACACCATATATTTT; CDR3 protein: CASSPGQVGNTIYF
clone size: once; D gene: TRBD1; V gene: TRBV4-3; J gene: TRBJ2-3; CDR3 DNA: TGCGCCAGCAGCCGGAGACAGGGCCGGGGCACAGATACGCAGTATTTT; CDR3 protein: CASSRRQGRGTDTQYF
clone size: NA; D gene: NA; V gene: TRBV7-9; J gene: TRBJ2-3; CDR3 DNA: TGTGCCAGCAGCCCGACCGGACGAAATACGCAGTATTTT; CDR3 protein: CASSPTGRNTQYF
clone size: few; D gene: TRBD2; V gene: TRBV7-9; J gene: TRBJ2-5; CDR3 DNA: TGTGCCAGCAGCGTCCCCGGGACTAGCGGGGGGGCCCAGTACTTC; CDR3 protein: CASSVPGTSGGAQYF
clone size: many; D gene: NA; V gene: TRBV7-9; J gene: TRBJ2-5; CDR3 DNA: TGTGCCAGCAGCTTACAGCAGGGGTATCGGTACTTC; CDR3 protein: CASSLQQGYRYF
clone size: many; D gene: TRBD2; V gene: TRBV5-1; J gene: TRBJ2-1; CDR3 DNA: TGCGCCAGCAGCCAAGCGACTAGCGGGCTCCTCAGGGAGCAGTTCTTC; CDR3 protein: CASSQATSGLLREQFF
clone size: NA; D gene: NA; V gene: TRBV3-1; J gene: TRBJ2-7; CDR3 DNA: TGTGCCAGCAGCCCGGGTTCGCAGGCCTACTACGAGCAGTACTTC; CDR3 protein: CASSPGSQAYYEQYF
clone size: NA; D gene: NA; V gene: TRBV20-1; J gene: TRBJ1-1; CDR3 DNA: TGCAGTGCTAGAGGTCACACAGGGAACACTGAAGCTTTCTTT; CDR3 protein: CSARGHTGNTEAFF
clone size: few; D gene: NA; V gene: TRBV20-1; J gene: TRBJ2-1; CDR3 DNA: TGCAGTGCTCTCGCGGCGGGACGGTACAATGAGCAGTTCTTC; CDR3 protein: CSALAAGRYNEQFF
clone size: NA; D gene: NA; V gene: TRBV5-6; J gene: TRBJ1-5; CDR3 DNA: TGTGCCAGCAGCTTGTACGGCCTGGGGCCCCAGCATTTT; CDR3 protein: CASSLYGLGPQHF
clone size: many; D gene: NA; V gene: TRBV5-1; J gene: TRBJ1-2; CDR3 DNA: TGCGCCAGCAGTTGGAGCGGGGACGGCTATGGCTACACCTTC; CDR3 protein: CASSWSGDGYGYTF
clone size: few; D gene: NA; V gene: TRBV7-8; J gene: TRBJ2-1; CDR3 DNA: TGTGCCAGCAGCTTAGTAGGGGGGCCCTCCTATGAGCAGTTCTTC; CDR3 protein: CASSLVGGPSYEQFF
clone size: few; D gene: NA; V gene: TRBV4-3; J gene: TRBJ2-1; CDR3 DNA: TGCGCCAGCAGCCAAGATTTCTACCTGAGCTCCTACAATGAGCAGTTCTTC; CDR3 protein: CASSQDFYLSSYNEQFF
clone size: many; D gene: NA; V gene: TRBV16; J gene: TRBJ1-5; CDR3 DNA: TGTGCCAGCAAACCTCGGGGAAAAGGCAATCAGCCCCAGCATTTT; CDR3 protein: CASKPRGKGNQPQHF
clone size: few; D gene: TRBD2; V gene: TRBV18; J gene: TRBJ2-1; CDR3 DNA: TGTGCCAGCTCACCAACCGGGACTAGCGATCAGTTCTTC; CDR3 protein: CASSPTGTSDQFF
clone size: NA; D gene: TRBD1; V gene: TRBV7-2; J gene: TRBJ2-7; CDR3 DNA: TGTGCCAGCAGCGCCGCCGGGACAGGAGCCTACTACGAGCAGTACTTC; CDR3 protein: CASSAAGTGAYYEQYF
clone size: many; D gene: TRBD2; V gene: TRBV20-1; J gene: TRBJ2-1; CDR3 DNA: TGCAGTGCAATAGCGGGAGGGCCCCACAATGAGCAGTTCTTC; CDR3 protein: CSAIAGGPHNEQFF
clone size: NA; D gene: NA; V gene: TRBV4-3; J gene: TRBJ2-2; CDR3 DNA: TGCGCCAGCAGCCCCGGACAGGGAGGGGTCACCGGGGAGCTGTTTTTT; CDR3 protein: CASSPGQGGVTGELFF
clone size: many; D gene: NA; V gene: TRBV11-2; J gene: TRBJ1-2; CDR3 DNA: TGTGCCAGCAGTTCAGGAGGGATCTATGGCTACACCTTC; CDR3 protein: CASSSGGIYGYTF
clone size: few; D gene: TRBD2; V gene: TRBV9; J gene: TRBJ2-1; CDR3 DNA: TGTGCCAGCAGCGGCAACCCAGCGGGAGTAGGGGCCAATGAGCAGTTCTTC; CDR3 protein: CASSGNPAGVGANEQFF
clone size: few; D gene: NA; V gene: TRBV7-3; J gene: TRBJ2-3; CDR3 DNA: TGTGCCAGCAGGGCCTCGGCGGCAGATACGCAGTATTTT; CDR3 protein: CASRASAADTQYF
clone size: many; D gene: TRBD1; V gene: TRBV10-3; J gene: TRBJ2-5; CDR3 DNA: TGTGCCACCTGGGACAGGGAATACCAAGAGACCCAGTACTTC; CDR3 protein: CATWDREYQETQYF
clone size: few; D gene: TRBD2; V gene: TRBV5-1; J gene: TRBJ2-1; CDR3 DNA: TGCGCCAGCAGCACAGGCGGGAGAACGCAGTTCTTC; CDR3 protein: CASSTGGRTQFF
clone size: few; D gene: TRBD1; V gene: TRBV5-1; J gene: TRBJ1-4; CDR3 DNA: TGCGCCAGCAGCAAGGGACAGGCTAATGAAAAACTGTTTTTT; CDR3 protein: CASSKGQANEKLFF
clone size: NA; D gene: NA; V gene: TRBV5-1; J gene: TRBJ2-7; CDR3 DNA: TGCGCCAGCAGCTTGGACCCCGGTGGCTGGGGTGAGCAGTACTTC; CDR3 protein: CASSLDPGGWGEQYF
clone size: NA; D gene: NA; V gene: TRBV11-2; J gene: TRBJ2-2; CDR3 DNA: TGTGCCAGCAGCTCCGCGGGGTTTAACACCGGGGAGCTGTTTTTT; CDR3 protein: CASSSAGFNTGELFF
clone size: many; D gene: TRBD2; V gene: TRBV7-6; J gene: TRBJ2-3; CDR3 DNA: TGTGCCAGCAGCAAGACTAGCGGGTACACAGATACGCAGTATTTT; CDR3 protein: CASSKTSGYTDTQYF
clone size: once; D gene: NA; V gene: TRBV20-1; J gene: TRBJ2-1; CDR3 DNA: TGCAGTGCTAGGGACACCGTCAGGGTTGGGGACAATGAGCAGTTCTTC; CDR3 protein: CSARDTVRVGDNEQFF
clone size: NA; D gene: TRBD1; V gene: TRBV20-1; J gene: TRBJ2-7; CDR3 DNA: TGCAGTGCTAGCTCGGGACAGGGGATTTCCTACGAGCAGTACTTC; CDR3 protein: CSASSGQGISYEQYF
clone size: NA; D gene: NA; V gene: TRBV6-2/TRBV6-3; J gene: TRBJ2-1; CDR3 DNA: TGTGCCAGCAGTTTCATTATCACCAAGGGACCATACAATGAGCAGTTCTTC; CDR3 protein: CASSFIITKGPYNEQFF
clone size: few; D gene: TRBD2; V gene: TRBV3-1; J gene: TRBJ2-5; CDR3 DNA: TGTGCCAGCAGCCGCACCCTTGCGGGGGGAGAGACCCAGTACTTC; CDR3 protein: CASSRTLAGGETQYF
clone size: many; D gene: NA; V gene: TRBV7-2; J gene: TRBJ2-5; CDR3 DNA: TGTGCCAGCAGCTTAACGGGAGAGGTAGAGACCCAGTACTTC; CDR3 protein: CASSLTGEVETQYF
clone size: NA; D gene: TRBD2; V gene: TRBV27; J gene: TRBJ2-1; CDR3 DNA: TGTGCCAGCAGTTATCTAGCGGGGGGATCAGCTGAGCAGTTCTTC; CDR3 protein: CASSYLAGGSAEQFF
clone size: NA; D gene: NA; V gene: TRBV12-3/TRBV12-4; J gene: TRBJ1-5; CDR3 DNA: TGTGCCAGCAGCCTAGGTCTCCTTGGGGACCAACATTTT; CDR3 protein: CASSLGLLGDQHF
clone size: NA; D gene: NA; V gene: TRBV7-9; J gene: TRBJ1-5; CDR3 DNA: TGTGCCAGCAGCTTAGGAAGCGATCAGCCCCAGCATTTT; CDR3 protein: CASSLGSDQPQHF
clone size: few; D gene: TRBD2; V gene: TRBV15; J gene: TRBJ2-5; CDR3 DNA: TGTGCCACCAGCAGAGATCGACTAGCGGGAGGCCAAGAGACCCAGTACTTC; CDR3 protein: CATSRDRLAGGQETQYF
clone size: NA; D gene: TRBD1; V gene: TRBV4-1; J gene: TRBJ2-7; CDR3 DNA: TGCGCCAGCAGCCAAGAACCGGGACAGACCCTCAGCGAGCAGTACTTC; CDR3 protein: CASSQEPGQTLSEQYF
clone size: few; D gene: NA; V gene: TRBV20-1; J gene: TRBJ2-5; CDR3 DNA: TGCAGTGCTAGAAGGGAGAATTGGGAGACCCAGTACTTC; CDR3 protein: CSARRENWETQYF
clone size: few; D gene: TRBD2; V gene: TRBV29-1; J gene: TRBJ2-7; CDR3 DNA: TGCAGCGTTTTCGGGGGCGGGGGGAACTACGAGCAGTACTTC; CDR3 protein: CSVFGGGGNYEQYF
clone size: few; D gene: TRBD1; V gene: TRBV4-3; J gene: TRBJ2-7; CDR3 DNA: TGCGCCAGCAGCCAAGACGCCCGGACAGGGGGGTCCTACGAGCAGTACTTC; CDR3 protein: CASSQDARTGGSYEQYF